A single sample is the source of the 17 T cell receptor beta chains below, sequenced in a study of response to subunit inactivated influenza vaccine. TCRdb ran MiXCR on the RT-PCR reads and lists one entry per CDR3 protein. This repertoire shows fewer than 650,000 distinct CDR3 sequences, 13% found once; its top ten account for around 12%. The sample in question was PBMCs from blood, obtained roughly 48 days after vaccination. The receptor set was obtained from a man aged 50 to 59 who received an inactivated influenza vaccine.

This chain links TRBV19 with TRBJ2-1; D tentatively fits TRBD1 or TRBD2 (5 bases each). V lost 6 bases to trimming and J lost 15 bases, with 15 bases between them. Germline values: CDR1 LNHDA, CDR2 SQIVND (reference sequence). This CDR3 is 11 amino acids long. Here the CDR3 reads CASRRGEQGFF. The CDR3 coding sequence is TGTGCCAGTAGGAGGGGAGAACAAGGGTTCTTC.

The rearrangement uses TRBV20-1 and TRBJ1-6; TRBD1 might be the D (6 bases). Looked up from germline, CDR1 is DFQATT and CDR2 is SNEGSKA (reference sequence). The V gene lost 3 bases and the J gene lost 5 bases, with 14 bases spanning the gap. The CDR3 consists of 15 residues. For the CDR3, the DNA is TGCAGTGCTAGTCAATTCGACAGGAATAATTCACCCCTCCACTTT. Its translation is CSASQFDRNNSPLHF.

In this sample, this clonotype turned up a few times. V is TRBV7-9 and J is TRBJ2-2; perhaps TRBD2 as D (5 bases). The ends were cut back, 8 bases at V and 7 bases at J, with 20 bases in the middle. The CDR3 totals 15 residues. From germline, CDR1 is SEHNR and CDR2 FQNEAQ (reference sequence). Written as DNA, the CDR3 is TGTGCCAGCGCTAGGATAGAGGGCCAATTCGGGGAGCTGTTTTTT. Its protein is CASARIEGQFGELFF.

This chain links TRBV6-1 with TRBJ1-5, with 9 bases that match TRBD1. Germline CDR1 reads MNHNS; CDR2 reads SASEGT. The CDR3 has 18 residues. The V segment lost 3 bases and the J segment 2 bases; nucleotides outside the gene matches: 11. CDR3 sequence reads: CASSDLTQGARRNQPQHF. CDR3 bases: TGTGCCAGCAGTGATCTGACACAGGGGGCGCGGCGCAATCAGCCCCAGCATTTT.

This sequence joins TRBV27 and TRBJ2-3, with 11 bases lining up with TRBD2. J gave up 3 bases and V 3 bases, and 11 bases lay outside the gene matches. Germline assignment: CDR1 MNHEY and CDR2 SMNVEV (reference sequence). The length of the CDR3 is 18 residues. The CDR3 is CASSLIGVASGGTDTQYF. CDR3 DNA: TGTGCCAGCAGTTTGATCGGGGTTGCTAGCGGGGGGACAGATACGCAGTATTTT.

This clonotype has a count of ten or more. The chain is built from TRBV20-1 and TRBJ2-4, with D hard to call. The CDR3 extends over 15 amino acids. Germline V gene lookup returns CDR1 DFQATT and CDR2 SNEGSKA (reference sequence). The V and J ends lost 5 bases and 1 base respectively, with 15 bases between them. CDR3 nucleotides: TGCAGTGCTCCGGTTGTACATGAGGCCAAAAACATTCAGTACTTC. Amino acid sequence: CSAPVVHEAKNIQYF.

Only a few counts were recorded for this clonotype. The V gene is TRBV5-1, the J gene TRBJ2-1; D uncertain. This CDR3 has 15 amino acids. V was cut by 2 bases and J by 3 bases, with 12 bases left in between. Germline V gene sequence: CDR1 SGHRS, CDR2 YFSETQ. The CDR3 sequence: CASSFQADRYNEQFF. The CDR3 coding sequence is TGCGCCAGCAGCTTTCAGGCAGATCGCTACAATGAGCAGTTCTTC.

This chain links TRBV6-4 with TRBJ2-1, with 10 bases matching TRBD1. This CDR3 has 15 residues. Germline V gene sequence: CDR1 MRHNA, CDR2 SNTAGT. V dropped 5 bases and J dropped 2; count of bases not matched to a gene: 3. The CDR3 coding sequence is TGTGCCAGCAGTATGGACAGGGGGACCTACAATGAGCAGTTCTTC. Amino acid sequence: CASSMDRGTYNEQFF.

This clonotype was counted between two and nine times. The chain carries TRBV20-1 and TRBJ2-7; D is uncertain. Germline V gives CDR1 DFQATT, CDR2 SNEGSKA (reference sequence). V shed 5 bases and J shed 4 bases, with 9 bases lying between them. The CDR3 has 11 amino acids. CDR3 sequence reads: CSAPGIYEQYF. The DNA of the CDR3 is TGCAGTGCTCCGGGCATTTACGAGCAGTACTTC.

This sequence joins TRBV12-3 or TRBV12-4 and TRBJ1-6, with TRBD1 identical over 9 bases. The ends lost 4 bases at V and 8 bases at J; junction bases unmatched: 9. The CDR3 has 16 amino acids. CDR3 region: CASSSYHGQGYSPLHF. Written as DNA, the CDR3 is TGTGCCAGCAGTTCGTACCACGGACAGGGGTATTCACCCCTCCACTTT.

This clonotype was counted between two and nine times. The chain carries TRBV5-1 and TRBJ2-2, with 10 bases lining up with TRBD2. This CDR3 comprises 16 residues. J lost 7 bases, V lost 3 bases, and 9 bases had no gene match. Germline loops: CDR1 SGHRS, CDR2 YFSETQ. The CDR3 loop reads CASSYGTSVTVGELFF. The CDR3 DNA is TGCGCCAGCAGCTACGGGACTAGCGTTACGGTCGGGGAGCTGTTTTTT.

This clonotype was seen a handful of times. Written as DNA, the CDR3 is TGTGCCAGCAGCCAAAAGAACGACAGGCGAGAGACCCAGTACTTC. It yields the protein CASSQKNDRRETQYF. This chain joins TRBV4-2 and TRBJ2-5; a possible D gene is TRBD1 (6 bases). The CDR3 loop spans 15 amino acids. The V gene's germline CDR1 is LGHNA and CDR2 YNFKEQ. V gave up 2 bases and J gave up 4 bases, with 14 bases separating them.

The gene calls are TRBV6-1 and TRBJ1-2, with no clear D. Trimming stripped 3 bases from V and 11 bases from J, with 19 bases between. Germline V gene data show CDR1 as MNHNS and CDR2 as SASEGT. The CDR3 extends over 14 amino acids. Written as DNA, the CDR3 is TGTGCCAGCAGTGAGTTAGGCGGGTCAGCCAATTACACCTTC. Amino acids: CASSELGGSANYTF.

The chain uses TRBV5-1 and TRBJ2-7, with 9 positions matching TRBD1. This CDR3 is built from 15 residues. Germline values: CDR1 SGHRS, CDR2 YFSETQ. With V trimmed by 4 bases and J by 6 bases, 11 bases remained unmatched. The CDR3 DNA is TGCGCCAGCAGCCCAGGTGGGACAGGGAATGCCGAGCAGTACTTC. Its translation: CASSPGGTGNAEQYF.

The chain recombines TRBV18 with TRBJ2-5, with D perhaps TRBD1 or TRBD2 (6 bases each). Trimming pared 5 bases from V and 0 bases from J, leaving 13 bases between. The CDR3 loop spans 15 amino acids. Per the germline V gene, CDR1 is KGHSH and CDR2 is LQKENI. CDR3 nucleotides: TGTGCCAGCTCAGGGGGGCCGGCCTACCAAGAGACCCAGTACTTC. This gives the protein CASSGGPAYQETQYF.

The rearrangement links TRBV20-1 to TRBJ2-3; D is uncertain. CDR1 and CDR2 (germline): DFQATT, SNEGSKA (reference sequence). The CDR3 loop spans 12 amino acids. The CDR3 loop reads CTLEATTDTQYF. CDR3 in DNA: TGCACCTTAGAAGCTACCACAGATACGCAGTATTTT.

The V gene is TRBV5-8, the J gene TRBJ2-7; D perhaps matches TRBD2 (6 bases). The germline gives CDR1 SGHTS, CDR2 YDEGEE. The CDR3 runs to 12 residues. The V and J ends lost 4 bases and 9 bases respectively, with 14 bases between them. The CDR3 DNA follows: TGTGCCAGCAGCCCGCGGGGTTCTTGGCAGTACTTC. Its translation: CASSPRGSWQYF.